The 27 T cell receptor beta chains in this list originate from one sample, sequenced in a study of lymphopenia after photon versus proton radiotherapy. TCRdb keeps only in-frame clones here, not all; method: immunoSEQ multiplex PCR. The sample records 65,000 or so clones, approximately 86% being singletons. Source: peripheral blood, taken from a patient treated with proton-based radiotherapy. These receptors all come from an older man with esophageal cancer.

The DNA for the CDR3 is TGTGCCAGCAGCTTAGAAGGGGGTTTTAACACTGAAGCTTTCTTT. Translation gives CASSLEGGFNTEAFF. The chain links TRBV11-2 to TRBJ1-1; tentative D call: TRBD1 (6 bases). This CDR3 spans 15 amino acids. Germline CDR1 reads SGHAT; CDR2 reads FQNNGV. The V and J ends lost 0 bases and 2 bases respectively, with 10 bases between them.

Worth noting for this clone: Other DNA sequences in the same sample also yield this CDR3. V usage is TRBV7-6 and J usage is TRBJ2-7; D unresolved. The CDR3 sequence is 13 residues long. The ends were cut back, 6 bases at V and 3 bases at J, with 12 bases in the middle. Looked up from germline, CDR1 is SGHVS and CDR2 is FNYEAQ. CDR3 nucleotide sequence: TGTGCCAGCAGTTCCGGGCCAAACTACGAGCAGTACTTC. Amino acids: CASSSGPNYEQYF.

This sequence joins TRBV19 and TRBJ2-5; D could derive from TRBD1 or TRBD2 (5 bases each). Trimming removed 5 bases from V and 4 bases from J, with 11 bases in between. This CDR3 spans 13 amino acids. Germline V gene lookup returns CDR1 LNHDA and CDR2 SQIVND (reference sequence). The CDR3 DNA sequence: TGTGCCAGTAGTCCGGGGACGGGAGAGACCCAGTACTTC. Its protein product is CASSPGTGETQYF.

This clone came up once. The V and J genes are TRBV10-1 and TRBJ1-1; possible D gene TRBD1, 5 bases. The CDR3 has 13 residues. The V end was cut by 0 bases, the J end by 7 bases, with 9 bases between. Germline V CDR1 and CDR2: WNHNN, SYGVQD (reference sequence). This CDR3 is CASSESGRGEAFF. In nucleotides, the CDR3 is TGCGCCAGCAGTGAGTCGGGTAGGGGTGAAGCTTTCTTT.

CDR3 loop: CASSLRGVYNEQFF. Written as DNA, the CDR3 is TGTGCCAGCAGCTTAAGGGGCGTCTACAATGAGCAGTTCTTC. The chain is built from TRBV7-2 and TRBJ2-1; the D gene is possibly TRBD1 (5 bases). CDR1 and CDR2 from the germline V gene are SGHTA and FQGNSA. The CDR3 is 14 amino acids. The V end was cut by 2 bases, the J end by 3 bases, with 8 bases between.

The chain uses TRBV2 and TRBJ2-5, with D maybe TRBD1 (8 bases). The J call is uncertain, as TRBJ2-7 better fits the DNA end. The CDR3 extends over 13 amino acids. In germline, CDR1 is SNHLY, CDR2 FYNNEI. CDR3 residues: CASRDYRGGEQYF. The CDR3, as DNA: TGTGCCAGCAGGGACTACAGGGGGGGCGAGCAGTACTTC.

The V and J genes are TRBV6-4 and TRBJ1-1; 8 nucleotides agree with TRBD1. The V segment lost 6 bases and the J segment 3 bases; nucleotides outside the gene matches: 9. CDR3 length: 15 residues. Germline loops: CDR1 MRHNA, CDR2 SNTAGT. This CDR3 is CASSLTGEGDTEAFF. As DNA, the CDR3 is TGTGCCAGCAGCCTGACAGGGGAGGGGGACACTGAAGCTTTCTTT.

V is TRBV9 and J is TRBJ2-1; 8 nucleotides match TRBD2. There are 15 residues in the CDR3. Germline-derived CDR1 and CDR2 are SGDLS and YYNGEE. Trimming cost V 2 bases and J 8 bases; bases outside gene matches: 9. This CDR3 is CASSVGSGSIDEQFF. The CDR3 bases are TGTGCCAGCAGCGTTGGGAGCGGGAGTATCGATGAGCAGTTCTTC.

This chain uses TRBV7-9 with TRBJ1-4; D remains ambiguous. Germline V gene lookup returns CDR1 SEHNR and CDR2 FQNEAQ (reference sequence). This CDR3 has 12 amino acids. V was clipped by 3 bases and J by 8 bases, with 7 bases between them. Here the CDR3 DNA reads TGTGCCAGCAGCTTTGATGGGGAAAAACTGTTTTTT. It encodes CASSFDGEKLFF.

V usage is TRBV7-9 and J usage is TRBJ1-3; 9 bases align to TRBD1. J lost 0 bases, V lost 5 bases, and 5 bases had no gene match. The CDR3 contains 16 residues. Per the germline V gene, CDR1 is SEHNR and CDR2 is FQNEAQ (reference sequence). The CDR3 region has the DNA TGTGCCAGCAGCGCCGGGACAGGGAGCTCTGGAAACACCATATATTTT. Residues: CASSAGTGSSGNTIYF. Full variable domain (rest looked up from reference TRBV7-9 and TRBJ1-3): DTGVSQNPRHKITKRGQNVTFRCDPISEHNRLYWYRQTLGQGPEFLTYFQNEAQLEKSRLLSDRFSAERPKGSFSTLEIQRTEQGDSAMYLCASSAGTGSSGNTIYFGEGSWLTVV.

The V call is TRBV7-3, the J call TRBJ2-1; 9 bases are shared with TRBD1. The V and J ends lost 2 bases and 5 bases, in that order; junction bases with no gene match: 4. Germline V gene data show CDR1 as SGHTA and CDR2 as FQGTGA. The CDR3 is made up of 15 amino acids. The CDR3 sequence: CASSLGQGNHNEQFF. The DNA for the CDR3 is TGTGCCAGCAGCTTAGGACAGGGGAACCACAATGAGCAGTTCTTC. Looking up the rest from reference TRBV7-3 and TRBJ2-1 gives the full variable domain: GAGVSQTPSNKVTEKGKYVELRCDPISGHTALYWYRQSLGQGPEFLIYFQGTGAADDSGLPNDRFFAVRPEGSVSTLKIQRTERGDSAVYLCASSLGQGNHNEQFFGPGTRLTVL.

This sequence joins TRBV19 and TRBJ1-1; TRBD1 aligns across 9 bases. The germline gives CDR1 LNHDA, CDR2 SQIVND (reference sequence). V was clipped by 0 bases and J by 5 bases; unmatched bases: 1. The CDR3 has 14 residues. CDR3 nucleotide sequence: TGTGCCAGTAGTATAGACGGACAGGGGACTGAAGCTTTCTTT. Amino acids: CASSIDGQGTEAFF.

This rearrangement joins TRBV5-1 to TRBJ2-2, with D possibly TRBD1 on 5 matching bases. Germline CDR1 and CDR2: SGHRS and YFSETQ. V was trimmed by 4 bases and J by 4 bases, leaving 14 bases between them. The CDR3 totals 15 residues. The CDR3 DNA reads TGCGCCAGCAGCCCACAGGAGCTGGGCACCGGGGAGCTGTTTTTT. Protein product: CASSPQELGTGELFF. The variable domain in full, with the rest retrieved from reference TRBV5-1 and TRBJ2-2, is KAGVTQTPRYLIKTRGQQVTLSCSPISGHRSVSWYQQTPGQGLQFLFEYFSETQRNKGNFPGRFSGRQFSNSRSEMNVSTLELGDSALYLCASSPQELGTGELFFGEGSRLTVL.

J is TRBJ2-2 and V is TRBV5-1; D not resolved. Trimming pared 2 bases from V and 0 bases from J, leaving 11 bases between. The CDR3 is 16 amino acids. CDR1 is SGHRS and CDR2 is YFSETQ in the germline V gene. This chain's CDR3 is CASSFLSGANTGELFF. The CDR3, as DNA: TGCGCCAGCAGCTTCCTTTCTGGAGCGAACACCGGGGAGCTGTTTTTT.

In nucleotides, the CDR3 is TGTGCCAGCAGCTTAGTTGCTGGAAACACCATATATTTT. It encodes CASSLVAGNTIYF. The rearrangement links TRBV7-9 to TRBJ1-3; D uncertain. CDR3 size: 13 residues. V was cut by 1 base and J by 2 bases, with 3 bases left in between. Germline CDR1 reads SEHNR; CDR2 reads FQNEAQ (reference sequence).

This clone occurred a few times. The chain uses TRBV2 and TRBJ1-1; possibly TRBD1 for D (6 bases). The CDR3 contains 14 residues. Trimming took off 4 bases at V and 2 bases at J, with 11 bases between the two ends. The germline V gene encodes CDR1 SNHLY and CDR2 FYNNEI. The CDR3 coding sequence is TGTGCCAGCAGTGGACAGGCGGGAAACACTGAAGCTTTCTTT. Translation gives CASSGQAGNTEAFF.

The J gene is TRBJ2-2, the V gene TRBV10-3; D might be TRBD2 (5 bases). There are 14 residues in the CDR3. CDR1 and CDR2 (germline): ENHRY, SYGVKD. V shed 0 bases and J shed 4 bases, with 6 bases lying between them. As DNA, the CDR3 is TGTGCCATCAGTGAGTCGAGGGTCACCGGGGAGCTGTTTTTT. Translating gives CAISESRVTGELFF.

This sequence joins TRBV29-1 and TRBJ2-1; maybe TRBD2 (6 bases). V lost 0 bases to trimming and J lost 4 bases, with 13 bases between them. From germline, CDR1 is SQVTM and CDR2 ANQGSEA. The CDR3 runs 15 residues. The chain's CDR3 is CSVEEEASEYNEQFF. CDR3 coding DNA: TGCAGCGTTGAAGAGGAGGCTAGCGAGTACAATGAGCAGTTCTTC.

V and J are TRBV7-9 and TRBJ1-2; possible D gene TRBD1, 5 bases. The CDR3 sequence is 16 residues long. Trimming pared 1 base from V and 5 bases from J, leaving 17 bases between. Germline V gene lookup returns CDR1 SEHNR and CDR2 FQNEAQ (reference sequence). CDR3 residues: CASSLVSGQVRYGYTF. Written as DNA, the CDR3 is TGTGCCAGCAGCTTAGTCTCAGGGCAAGTTCGGTATGGCTACACCTTC.

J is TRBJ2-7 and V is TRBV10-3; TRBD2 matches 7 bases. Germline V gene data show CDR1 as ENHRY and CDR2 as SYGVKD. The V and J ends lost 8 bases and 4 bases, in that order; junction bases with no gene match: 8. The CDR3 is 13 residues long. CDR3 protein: CAISLAAPYEQYF. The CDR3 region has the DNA TGTGCCATCTCCCTAGCGGCGCCTTACGAGCAGTACTTC.

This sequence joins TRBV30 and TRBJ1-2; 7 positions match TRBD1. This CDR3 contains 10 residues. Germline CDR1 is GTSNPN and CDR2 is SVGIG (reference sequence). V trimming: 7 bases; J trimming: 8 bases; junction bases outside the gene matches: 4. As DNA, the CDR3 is TGTGCCTCGGGACAGTCCGGCTACACCTTC. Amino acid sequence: CASGQSGYTF.

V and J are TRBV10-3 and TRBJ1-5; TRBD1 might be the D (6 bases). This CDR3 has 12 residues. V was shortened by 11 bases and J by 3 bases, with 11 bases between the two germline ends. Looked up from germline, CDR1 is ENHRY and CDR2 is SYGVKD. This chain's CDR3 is CAAGTYNQPQHF. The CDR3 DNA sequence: TGTGCCGCCGGGACATACAATCAGCCCCAGCATTTT.

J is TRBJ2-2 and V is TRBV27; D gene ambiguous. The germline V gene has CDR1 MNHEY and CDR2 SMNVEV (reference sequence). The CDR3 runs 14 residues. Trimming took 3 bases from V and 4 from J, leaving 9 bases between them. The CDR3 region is CASSFVLGTGELFF. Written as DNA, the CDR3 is TGTGCCAGCAGTTTCGTACTCGGCACCGGGGAGCTGTTTTTT.

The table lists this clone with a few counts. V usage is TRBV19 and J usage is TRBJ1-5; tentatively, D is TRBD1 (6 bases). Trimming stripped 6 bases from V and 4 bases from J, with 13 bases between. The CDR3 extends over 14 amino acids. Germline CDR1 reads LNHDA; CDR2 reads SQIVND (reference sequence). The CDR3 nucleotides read TGTGCCAGTAGACCGTGGCAGGGGAATCAGCCCCAGCATTTT. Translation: CASRPWQGNQPQHF.

CDR3 sequence: CASSQDPEFPMNTEAFF. In DNA form, the CDR3 reads TGCGCCAGCAGCCAAGATCCGGAGTTCCCCATGAACACTGAAGCTTTCTTT. The J gene is TRBJ1-1, the V gene TRBV4-3; D is undetermined. With 0 bases removed from V and 0 bases from J, the gap between germline ends came to 14 bases. The germline CDR1 and CDR2 sequences are LGHNA and YSLEER. This CDR3 has 17 residues.

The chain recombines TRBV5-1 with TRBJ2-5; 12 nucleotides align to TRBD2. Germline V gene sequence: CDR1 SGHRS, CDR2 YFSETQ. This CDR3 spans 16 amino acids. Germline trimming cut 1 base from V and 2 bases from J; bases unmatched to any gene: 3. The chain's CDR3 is CASSLQLAGGQETQYF. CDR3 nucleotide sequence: TGCGCCAGCAGCTTGCAACTAGCGGGGGGTCAAGAGACCCAGTACTTC.

In DNA, the CDR3 is TGTGCCAGCAGCTCGGCCTTGGGGGAAGCTTTCTTT. Translating gives CASSSALGEAFF. This chain connects TRBV5-5 to TRBJ1-1; D remains unclear. The V end lost 3 bases, the J end lost 8 bases, and 11 bases lay between the germline ends. Germline V gives CDR1 SGHKS, CDR2 YYEKEE (reference sequence). This CDR3 has 12 residues.